Shown below are 13 T cell receptor beta chains from a single sample sequenced in a study of radiation and T cells in renal cell carcinoma. Specified time point: blood 2 weeks post-SBRT. Treatment: 15 Gy SBRT to primary tumor, nephrectomy 4 weeks later. Generated by immunoSEQ multiplex PCR, the TCRdb table keeps only in-frame clones and is missing some. Found here are around 26,000 clones, over 70% of them singletons; the top ten hold 25% to 40%. The starting material was blood, obtained from a patient whose treatment included radiotherapy and nephrectomy. The receptors were gathered from a man between 60 and 75 years old with renal cell carcinoma.

The chain links TRBV5-1 to TRBJ1-1; D gene ambiguous. The length of the CDR3 is 12 residues. CDR1 and CDR2 (germline): SGHRS, YFSETQ. V lost 4 bases and J 4 bases, leaving 8 bases between the germline ends. Here the CDR3 reads CASSPPGTEAFF. The CDR3 nucleotides are TGCGCCAGCAGCCCCCCCGGCACTGAAGCTTTCTTT.

This clone was seen only once. This chain connects TRBV6-5 to TRBJ1-1, with D uncertain. CDR1 and CDR2 (germline): MNHEY, SVGAGI. The V end was cut by 10 bases, the J end by 0 bases, with 15 bases between. The CDR3 runs 14 residues. The CDR3 sequence: CATQLGGVNTEAFF. CDR3 DNA: TGTGCCACCCAATTGGGTGGTGTGAACACTGAAGCTTTCTTT.

The chain carries TRBV4-1 and TRBJ1-5; tentatively, D is TRBD1 (6 bases). The CDR3 consists of 16 residues. Germline lookup yields CDR1 MGHRA and CDR2 YSYEKL. V was trimmed by 0 bases and J by 3 bases, leaving 12 bases between them. The chain's CDR3 is CASSQDRYRDNQPQHF. CDR3 nucleotide sequence: TGCGCCAGCAGCCAAGACCGATACAGGGACAATCAGCCCCAGCATTTT.

This sequence joins TRBV18 and TRBJ2-7; no clear D. CDR1 and CDR2 from the germline V gene are KGHSH and LQKENI. The CDR3 consists of 14 residues. The germline V and J ends were trimmed by 6 bases and 0 bases, with 12 bases remaining between them. CDR3 coding DNA: TGTGCCAGCTCTGGCCGCCACAGCTCCTACGAGCAGTACTTC. Amino acids: CASSGRHSSYEQYF.

The V gene is TRBV11-3, the J gene TRBJ2-1, with 12 positions matching TRBD2. Germline-derived CDR1 and CDR2 are SGHNT and YENEEA. Trimming cost V 5 bases and J 6 bases; bases outside gene matches: 5. The CDR3 loop spans 15 amino acids. CDR3 in DNA: TGTGCCAGCAGCCCAAGGACTAGCGGGACCAATGAGCAGTTCTTC. It is translated as CASSPRTSGTNEQFF.

The chain is built from TRBV5-4 and TRBJ2-6, with 8 positions matching TRBD1. Germline V gives CDR1 SGHNT, CDR2 YYREEE (reference sequence). The CDR3 consists of 18 residues. Germline trimming cut 0 bases from V and 2 bases from J; bases unmatched to any gene: 7. The CDR3 nucleotides are TGTGCCAGCAGCTTGGACAGGGGGGTTATCGCTGGGGCCAACGTCCTGACTTTC. This gives the protein CASSLDRGVIAGANVLTF.

This sequence joins TRBV1 and TRBJ2-4; the table's D call of TRBD2 was not tested on the DNA. TRBV1 represents a pseudogene. The CDR3 contains 16 residues. This CDR3 reads CTSSQGSGRAKNIQYF. CDR3 DNA sequence: TGCACCAGCAGCCAAGGATCCGGGAGAGCCAAAAACATTCAGTACTTC.

V usage is TRBV27 and J usage is TRBJ2-7; TRBD2 agrees at 13 bases. The CDR3 extends over 17 amino acids. V lost 0 bases to trimming and J lost 6 bases; unmatched junction nucleotides: 8. The germline V gene encodes CDR1 MNHEY and CDR2 SMNVEV (reference sequence). The CDR3 DNA sequence: TGTGCCAGCAGTTTATCGGGCCCCCGACTAGCGGGAGGCGAGCAGTACTTC. Translated, it gives CASSLSGPRLAGGEQYF.

This clone is a singleton in its sample. V gene TRBV19 combines with J gene TRBJ1-1, with TRBD1 identical over 7 bases. V was pared by 9 bases and J by 6 bases, with 7 bases of the junction left unmatched. The CDR3 is made up of 12 amino acids. Per the germline V gene, CDR1 is LNHDA and CDR2 is SQIVND (reference sequence). The CDR3 sequence: CARTTGDAEAFF. Written as DNA, the CDR3 is TGTGCCAGAACTACAGGGGACGCTGAAGCTTTCTTT.

The chain has TRBV28 and TRBJ2-7; possibly TRBD2 for D (6 bases). The CDR3 loop spans 16 amino acids. The germline gives CDR1 MDHEN, CDR2 SYDVKM. The ends were cut back, 6 bases at V and 2 bases at J, with 20 bases in the middle. The CDR3 DNA reads as TGTGCCAGCAGCCCCCAGGGTGGGACTTATACCTACGAGCAGTACTTC. Amino acids: CASSPQGGTYTYEQYF.

The chain couples TRBV10-1 to TRBJ2-5; TRBD2 agrees at 8 bases. The CDR3 covers 18 residues. The germline V gene has CDR1 WNHNN and CDR2 SYGVQD (reference sequence). V lost 0 bases to trimming and J lost 1 base; unmatched junction nucleotides: 10. CDR3 DNA sequence: TGCGCCAGCAGTGAGTCGAAAGGCGGGAGGCCTCTCCAAGAGACCCAGTACTTC. Translated, it gives CASSESKGGRPLQETQYF.

V usage is TRBV6-5 and J usage is TRBJ1-3; 10 nucleotides line up with TRBD1. V shed 0 bases, J shed 2 bases, and the junction held 1 base outside the gene matches. Germline V gene lookup returns CDR1 MNHEY and CDR2 SVGAGI. CDR3 length: 16 amino acids. The CDR3 here is CASSYSGTGAGNTIYF. The DNA of the CDR3 is TGTGCCAGCAGTTACTCTGGGACAGGGGCTGGAAACACCATATATTTT.

The rearrangement uses TRBV5-1 and TRBJ2-2; D gene ambiguous. The CDR3 loop spans 12 amino acids. Germline CDR1 is SGHRS and CDR2 is YFSETQ. V lost 1 base to trimming and J lost 6 bases, with 4 bases between them. The CDR3 nucleotides are TGCGCCAGCAGCTTGTTAGCCGGGGAGCTGTTTTTT. Translating gives CASSLLAGELFF.